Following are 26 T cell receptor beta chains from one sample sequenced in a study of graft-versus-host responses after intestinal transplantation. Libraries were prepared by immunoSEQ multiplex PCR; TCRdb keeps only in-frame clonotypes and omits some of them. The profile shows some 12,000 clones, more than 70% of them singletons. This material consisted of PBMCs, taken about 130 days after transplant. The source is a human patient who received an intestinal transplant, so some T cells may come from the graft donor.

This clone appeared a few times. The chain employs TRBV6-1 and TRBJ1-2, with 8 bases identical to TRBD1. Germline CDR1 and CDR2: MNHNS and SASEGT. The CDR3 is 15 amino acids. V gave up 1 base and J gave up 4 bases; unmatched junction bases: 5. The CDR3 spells CASSEVAGQGYGYTF. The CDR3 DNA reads TGTGCCAGCAGTGAAGTGGCAGGACAGGGCTATGGCTACACCTTC.

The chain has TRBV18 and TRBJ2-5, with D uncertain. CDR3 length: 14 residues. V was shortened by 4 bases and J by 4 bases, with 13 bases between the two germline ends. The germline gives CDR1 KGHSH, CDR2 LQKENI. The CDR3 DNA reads TGTGCCAGCTCACAAACATCACCCCCAGAGACCCAGTACTTC. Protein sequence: CASSQTSPPETQYF.

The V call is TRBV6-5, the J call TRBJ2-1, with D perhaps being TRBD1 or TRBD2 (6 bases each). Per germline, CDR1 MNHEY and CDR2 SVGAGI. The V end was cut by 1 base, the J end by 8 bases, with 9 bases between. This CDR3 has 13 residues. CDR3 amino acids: CASSYWGADEQFF. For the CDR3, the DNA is TGTGCCAGCAGTTACTGGGGGGCTGATGAGCAGTTCTTC.

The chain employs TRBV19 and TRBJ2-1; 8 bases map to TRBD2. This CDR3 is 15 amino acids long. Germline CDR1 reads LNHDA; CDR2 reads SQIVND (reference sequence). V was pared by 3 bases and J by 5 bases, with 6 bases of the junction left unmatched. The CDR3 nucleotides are TGTGCCAGTAGTATCACGGGAGGGTTGCACAATGAGCAGTTCTTC. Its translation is CASSITGGLHNEQFF.

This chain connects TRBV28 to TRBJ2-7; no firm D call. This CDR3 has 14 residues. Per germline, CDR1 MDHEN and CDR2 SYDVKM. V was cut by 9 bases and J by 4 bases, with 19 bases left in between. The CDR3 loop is CASRAQWVKYEQYF. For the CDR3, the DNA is TGTGCCAGTCGAGCCCAATGGGTAAAATACGAGCAGTACTTC. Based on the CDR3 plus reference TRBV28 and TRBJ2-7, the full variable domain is DVKVTQSSRYLVKRTGEKVFLECVQDMDHENMFWYRQDPGLGLRLIYFSYDVKMKEKGDIPEGYSVSREKKERFSLILESASTNQTSMYLCASRAQWVKYEQYFGPGTRLTVT.

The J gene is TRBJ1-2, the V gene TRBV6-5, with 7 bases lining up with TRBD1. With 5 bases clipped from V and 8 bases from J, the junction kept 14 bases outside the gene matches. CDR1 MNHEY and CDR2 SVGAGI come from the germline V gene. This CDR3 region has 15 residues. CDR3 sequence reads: CASSPMDRPGGGYTF. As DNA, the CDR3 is TGTGCCAGCAGTCCTATGGACAGGCCCGGGGGGGGCTACACCTTC.

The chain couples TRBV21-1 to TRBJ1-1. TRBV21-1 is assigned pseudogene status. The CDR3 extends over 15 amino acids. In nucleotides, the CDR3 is TGTGCCAGCAGCAAAGGCCGGGGAAAGAACACTGAAGCTTTCTTT. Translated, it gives CASSKGRGKNTEAFF.

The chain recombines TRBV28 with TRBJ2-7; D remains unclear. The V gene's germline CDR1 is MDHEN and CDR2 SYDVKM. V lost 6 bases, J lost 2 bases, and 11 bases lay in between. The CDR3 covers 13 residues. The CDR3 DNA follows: TGTGCCAGCAGCTCCCCGTGGACCTACGAGCAGTACTTC. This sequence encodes CASSSPWTYEQYF.

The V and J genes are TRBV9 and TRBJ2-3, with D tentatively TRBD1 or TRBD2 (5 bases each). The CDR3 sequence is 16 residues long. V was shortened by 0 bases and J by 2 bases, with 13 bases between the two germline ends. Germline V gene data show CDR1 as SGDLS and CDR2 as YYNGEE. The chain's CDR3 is CASSVGRGANTDTQYF. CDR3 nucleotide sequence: TGTGCCAGCAGCGTAGGTCGAGGGGCGAACACAGATACGCAGTATTTT.

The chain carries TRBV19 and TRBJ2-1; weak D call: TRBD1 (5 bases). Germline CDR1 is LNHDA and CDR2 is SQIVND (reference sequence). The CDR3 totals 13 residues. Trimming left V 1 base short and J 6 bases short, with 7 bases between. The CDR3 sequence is CASSIGQGNEQFF. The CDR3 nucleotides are TGTGCCAGTAGTATAGGGCAGGGCAATGAGCAGTTCTTC.

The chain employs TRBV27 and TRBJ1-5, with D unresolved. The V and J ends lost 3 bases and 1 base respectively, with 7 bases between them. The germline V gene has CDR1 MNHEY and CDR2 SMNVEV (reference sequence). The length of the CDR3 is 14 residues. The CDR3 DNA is TGTGCCAGCAGTTTTTCAGGAAGCAATCAGCCCCAGCATTTT. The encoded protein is CASSFSGSNQPQHF.

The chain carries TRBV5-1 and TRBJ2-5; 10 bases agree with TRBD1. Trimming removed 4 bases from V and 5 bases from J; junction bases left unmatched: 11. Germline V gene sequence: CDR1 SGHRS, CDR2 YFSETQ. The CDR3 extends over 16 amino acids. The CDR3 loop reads CASSPTGQGYVETQYF. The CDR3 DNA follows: TGCGCCAGCAGCCCCACGGGACAGGGGTACGTGGAGACCCAGTACTTC. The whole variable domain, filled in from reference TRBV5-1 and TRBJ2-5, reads KAGVTQTPRYLIKTRGQQVTLSCSPISGHRSVSWYQQTPGQGLQFLFEYFSETQRNKGNFPGRFSGRQFSNSRSEMNVSTLELGDSALYLCASSPTGQGYVETQYFGPGTRLLVL.

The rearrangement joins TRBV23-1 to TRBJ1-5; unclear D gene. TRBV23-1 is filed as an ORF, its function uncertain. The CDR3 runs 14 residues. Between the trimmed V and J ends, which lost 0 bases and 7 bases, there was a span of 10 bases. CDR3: CASSQSTVEQPQHF. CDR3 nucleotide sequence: TGCGCCAGCAGTCAATCTACTGTGGAACAGCCCCAGCATTTT.

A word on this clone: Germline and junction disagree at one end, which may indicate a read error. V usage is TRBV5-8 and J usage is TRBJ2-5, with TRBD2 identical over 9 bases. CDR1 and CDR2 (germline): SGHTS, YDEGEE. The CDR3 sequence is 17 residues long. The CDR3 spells CASSPGIVAGVEEAQYF. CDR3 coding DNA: TGTGCCAGCAGCCCAGGGATTGTAGCGGGAGTGGAAGAGGCCCAGTACTTC.

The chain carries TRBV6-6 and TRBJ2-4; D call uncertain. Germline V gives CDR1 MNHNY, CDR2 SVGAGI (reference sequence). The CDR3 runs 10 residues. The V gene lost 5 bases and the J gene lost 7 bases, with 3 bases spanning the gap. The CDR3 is CASSGNIQYF. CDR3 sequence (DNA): TGTGCCAGCAGTGGTAACATTCAGTACTTC.

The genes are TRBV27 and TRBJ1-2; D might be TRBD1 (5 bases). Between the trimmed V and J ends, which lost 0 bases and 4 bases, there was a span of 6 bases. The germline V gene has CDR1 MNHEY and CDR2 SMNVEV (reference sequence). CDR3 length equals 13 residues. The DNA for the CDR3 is TGTGCCAGCAGTTTATCAGGGACCTATGGCTACACCTTC. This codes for CASSLSGTYGYTF.

The CDR3: CASSQNTEAFF. The CDR3 DNA follows: TGTGCCAGCTCACAGAACACTGAAGCTTTCTTT. The chain links TRBV18 to TRBJ1-1; D remains ambiguous. Germline CDR1 is KGHSH and CDR2 is LQKENI. V was clipped by 4 bases and J by 1 base, with 1 base between them. The CDR3 covers 11 residues.

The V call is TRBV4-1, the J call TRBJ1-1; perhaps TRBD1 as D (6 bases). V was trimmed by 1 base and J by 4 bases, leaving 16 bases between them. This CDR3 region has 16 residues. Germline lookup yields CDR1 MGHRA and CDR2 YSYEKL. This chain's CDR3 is CASSQVQMSGATEAFF. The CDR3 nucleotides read TGCGCCAGCAGCCAAGTTCAGATGTCAGGGGCCACTGAAGCTTTCTTT.

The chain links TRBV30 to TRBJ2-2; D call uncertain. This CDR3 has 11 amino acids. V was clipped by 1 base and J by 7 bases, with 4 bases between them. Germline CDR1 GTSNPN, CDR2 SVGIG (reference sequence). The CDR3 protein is CAWSAGGELFF. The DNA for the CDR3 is TGTGCCTGGAGTGCCGGCGGGGAGCTGTTTTTT.

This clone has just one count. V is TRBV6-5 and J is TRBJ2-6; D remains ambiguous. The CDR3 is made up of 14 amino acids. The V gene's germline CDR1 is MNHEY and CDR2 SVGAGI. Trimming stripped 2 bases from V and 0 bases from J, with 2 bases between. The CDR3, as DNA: TGTGCCAGCAGTTACAGCTCTGGGGCCAACGTCCTGACTTTC. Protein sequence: CASSYSSGANVLTF.

This CDR3 is CASRGLGGTGELFF. CDR3 nucleotides: TGTGCCAGCAGGGGACTAGGTGGGACCGGGGAGCTGTTTTTT. The V gene is TRBV6-1, the J gene TRBJ2-2; the match to TRBD2 covers 8 bases. This CDR3 comprises 14 residues. Trimming removed 6 bases from V and 5 bases from J; junction bases left unmatched: 5. CDR1 is MNHNS and CDR2 is SASEGT in the germline V gene.

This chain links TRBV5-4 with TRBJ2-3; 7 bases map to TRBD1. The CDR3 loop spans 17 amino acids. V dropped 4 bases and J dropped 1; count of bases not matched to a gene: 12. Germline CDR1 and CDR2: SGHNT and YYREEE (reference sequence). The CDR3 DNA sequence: TGTGCCAGCAGCCCAGACAGGGCTCCCCTACGCACAGATACGCAGTATTTT. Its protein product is CASSPDRAPLRTDTQYF.

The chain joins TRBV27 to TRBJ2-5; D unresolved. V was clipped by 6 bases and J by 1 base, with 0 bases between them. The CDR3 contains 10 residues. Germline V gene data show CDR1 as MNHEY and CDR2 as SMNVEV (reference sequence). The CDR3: CASSQETQYF. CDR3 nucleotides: TGTGCCAGCAGCCAAGAGACCCAGTACTTC.

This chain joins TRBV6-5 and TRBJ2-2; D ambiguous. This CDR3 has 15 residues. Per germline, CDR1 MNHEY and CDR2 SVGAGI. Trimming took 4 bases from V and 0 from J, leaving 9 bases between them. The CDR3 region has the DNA TGTGCCAGCAGTTTCGTAAGGTCGAACACCGGGGAGCTGTTTTTT. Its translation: CASSFVRSNTGELFF.

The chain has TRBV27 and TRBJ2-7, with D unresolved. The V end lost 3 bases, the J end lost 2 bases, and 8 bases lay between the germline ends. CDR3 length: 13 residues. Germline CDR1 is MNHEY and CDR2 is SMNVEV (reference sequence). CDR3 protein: CASSLQAPYEQYF. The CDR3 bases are TGTGCCAGCAGTTTGCAGGCGCCCTACGAGCAGTACTTC.

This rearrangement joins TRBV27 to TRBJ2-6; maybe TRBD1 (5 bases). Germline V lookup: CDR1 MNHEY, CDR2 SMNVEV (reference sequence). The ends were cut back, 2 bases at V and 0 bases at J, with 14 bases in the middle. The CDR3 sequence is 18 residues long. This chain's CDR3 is CASSLRNWTPSGANVLTF. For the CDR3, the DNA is TGTGCCAGCAGTTTACGGAATTGGACACCCTCTGGGGCCAACGTCCTGACTTTC.